This T cell receptor beta chain originates from a study of chemoradiotherapy in HPV16-positive cancers. Overall study context: Functional T-cell assays on two HPV16-positive patients' cells defined candidate HPV-specific clones and common TCR motifs. Study observations and caveats: Non-HPV-specific T cells did not expand in tumors during treatment, whereas candidate HPV-specific clones and E7-related motifs did.

The CDR3 consists of 17 residues. V was pared by 3 bases and J by 3 bases, with 8 bases of the junction left unmatched. Germline values: CDR1 SGHTA, CDR2 FQGTGA. The sample holds one count of this clone. The antigen is not known. The table came from immunoSEQ multiplex PCR; TCRdb's copy has only in-frame clones and leaves some out. This table has 15,000 to 20,000 clones, just under 70% appearing once. The source was tumor tissue, collected from a patient who underwent chemoradiotherapy. This TCR came from a human donor with HPV-associated anogenital cancer. The chain joins TRBV7-3 to TRBJ2-3, with 11 bases fitting TRBD2. CDR3 nucleotides: TGTGCCAGCAGCTTCCTAGCGGGGGGCGGTAGGACAGATACGCAGTATTTT. Translation: CASSFLAGGGRTDTQYF.